These 18 T cell receptor beta chains originate from one sample sequenced in a study of T cell responses to AZD1222 COVID-19 vaccine. The table came from immunoSEQ multiplex PCR; TCRdb's copy has only in-frame clones and leaves some out. This table has 77,000 or so clones, 75% to 95% appearing once. This sample comprised peripheral blood, obtained 28 days after the second AZD1222 dose. The receptor source for this set is an adult who received the AZD1222 COVID-19 vaccine.

V and J are TRBV10-3 and TRBJ2-5; D may be TRBD1 (6 bases). V gave up 2 bases and J gave up 3 bases, with 7 bases separating them. The CDR3 consists of 13 residues. Per the germline V gene, CDR1 is ENHRY and CDR2 is SYGVKD. The CDR3 here is CAISEGQKETQYF. In nucleotides, the CDR3 is TGTGCCATCAGTGAGGGACAGAAAGAGACCCAGTACTTC.

This sequence joins TRBV28 and TRBJ2-3; TRBD2 matches at 9 bases. From germline, CDR1 is MDHEN and CDR2 SYDVKM. V was clipped by 2 bases and J by 2 bases; unmatched bases: 2. The CDR3 contains 15 residues. CDR3 sequence reads: CASSLGTSLTDTQYF. CDR3 bases: TGTGCCAGCAGTTTAGGGACTAGCCTCACAGATACGCAGTATTTT. The whole variable domain, filled in from reference TRBV28 and TRBJ2-3, reads DVKVTQSSRYLVKRTGEKVFLECVQDMDHENMFWYRQDPGLGLRLIYFSYDVKMKEKGDIPEGYSVSREKKERFSLILESASTNQTSMYLCASSLGTSLTDTQYFGPGTRLTVL.

Turning to this clone: The junction and the germline gene differ at one end; a read error may be behind it. The chain employs TRBV7-7 and TRBJ2-4; D gene unclear. Germline-derived CDR1 and CDR2 are SSHAT and FNYEAQ (reference sequence). This CDR3 has 12 amino acids. The CDR3 region is CASIPGPRPSNF. In DNA form, the CDR3 reads TGTGCTAGCATTCCCGGTCCGAGACCTTCGAACTTC. The full variable domain, completed using reference TRBV7-7 and TRBJ2-4, is GAGVSQSPRYKVTKRGQDVTLRCDPISSHATLYWYQQALGQGPEFLTYFNYEAQPDKSGLPSDRFSAERPEGSISTLTIQRTEQRDSAMYRCASIPGPRPSNFGAGTRLSVL.

V and J are TRBV15 and TRBJ2-7; 7 nucleotides agree with TRBD1. With V trimmed by 2 bases and J by 1 base, 2 bases remained unmatched. There are 14 residues in the CDR3. CDR1 is LNHNV and CDR2 is YYDKDF in the germline V gene (reference sequence). The CDR3 is CATSRTGVSYEQYF. CDR3 bases: TGTGCCACCAGCAGAACAGGGGTATCCTACGAGCAGTACTTC. Using reference TRBV15 and TRBJ2-7 for the parts outside the CDR3, the full variable domain is DAMVIQNPRYQVTQFGKPVTLSCSQTLNHNVMYWYQQKSSQAPKLLFHYYDKDFNNEADTPDNFQSRRPNTSFCFLDIRSPGLGDTAMYLCATSRTGVSYEQYFGPGTRLTVT.

The chain is built from TRBV15 and TRBJ2-7; no reliable D call. The CDR3 has 15 residues. V was cut by 5 bases and J by 0 bases, with 14 bases left in between. Germline loops: CDR1 LNHNV, CDR2 YYDKDF (reference sequence). This chain's CDR3 is CATSRSRVSSYEQYF. CDR3 DNA sequence: TGTGCCACCAGCCGCAGTCGGGTGAGCTCCTACGAGCAGTACTTC. Drawing the rest from reference TRBV15 and TRBJ2-7, the complete variable domain is DAMVIQNPRYQVTQFGKPVTLSCSQTLNHNVMYWYQQKSSQAPKLLFHYYDKDFNNEADTPDNFQSRRPNTSFCFLDIRSPGLGDTAMYLCATSRSRVSSYEQYFGPGTRLTVT.

The V call is TRBV6-5, the J call TRBJ2-5; D is ambiguous. CDR1 is MNHEY and CDR2 is SVGAGI in the germline V gene. Trimming stripped 4 bases from V and 1 base from J, with 7 bases between. CDR3 length: 13 residues. CDR3: CASSSDFQETQYF. CDR3 nucleotides: TGTGCCAGCAGTTCCGATTTCCAAGAGACCCAGTACTTC.

The chain uses TRBV6-5 and TRBJ1-2; a weak D match, TRBD1 (6 bases). The germline gives CDR1 MNHEY, CDR2 SVGAGI. This CDR3 is 13 amino acids long. The V gene lost 8 bases and the J gene lost 4 bases, with 14 bases spanning the gap. This CDR3 is CASGGGKGYGYTF. Written as DNA, the CDR3 is TGTGCCAGCGGAGGGGGAAAAGGCTATGGCTACACCTTC.

This clone was picked up one time. The genes are TRBV29-1 and TRBJ2-2; either TRBD1 or TRBD2 may fit D (7 bases each). The germline CDR1 and CDR2 sequences are SQVTM and ANQGSEA. V was shortened by 5 bases and J by 0 bases, with 16 bases between the two germline ends. This CDR3 contains 16 residues. The CDR3 DNA reads TGCAGCGTTAGACAGGGTGGGAGGGCGAACACCGGGGAGCTGTTTTTT. Its translation: CSVRQGGRANTGELFF.

The J gene is TRBJ1-2, the V gene TRBV24-1; D not resolved. The CDR3 covers 14 residues. Germline V gene lookup returns CDR1 KGHDR and CDR2 SFDVKD. V gave up 1 base and J gave up 2 bases, with 7 bases separating them. The chain's CDR3 is CATSDLGQNYGYTF. The CDR3 nucleotides are TGTGCCACCAGTGATTTAGGGCAGAACTATGGCTACACCTTC.

The V and J genes are TRBV18 and TRBJ2-1; D could derive from TRBD1 or TRBD2 (6 bases each). The CDR3 spans 14 residues. Trimming cost V 5 bases and J 3 bases, with 11 bases left between them. Germline values: CDR1 KGHSH, CDR2 LQKENI. The CDR3, as DNA: TGTGCCAGCTCATCGGGGGCTGGCTACAATGAGCAGTTCTTC. Its protein product is CASSSGAGYNEQFF.

The chain joins TRBV3-1 (or the pseudogene TRBV3-2) to TRBJ2-1; D unclear. The CDR3 runs 13 residues. V lost 5 bases to trimming and J lost 2 bases, with 7 bases between them. CDR1 and CDR2 from the germline V gene are LGHDT and YNNKEL (reference sequence). The CDR3 protein is CASSGLTYNEQFF. DNA of the CDR3: TGTGCCAGCAGCGGCCTAACCTACAATGAGCAGTTCTTC.

The chain recombines TRBV9 with TRBJ1-5; D unclear. This CDR3 is 14 amino acids long. Germline assignment: CDR1 SGDLS and CDR2 YYNGEE. The V end lost 0 bases, the J end lost 1 base, and 5 bases lay between the germline ends. Here the CDR3 reads CASSVGQSNQPQHF. Written as DNA, the CDR3 is TGTGCCAGCAGCGTAGGCCAGAGCAATCAGCCCCAGCATTTT. Full variable domain (rest looked up from reference TRBV9 and TRBJ1-5): DSGVTQTPKHLITATGQRVTLRCSPRSGDLSVYWYQQSLDQGLQFLIQYYNGEERAKGNILERFSAQQFPDLHSELNLSSLELGDSALYFCASSVGQSNQPQHFGDGTRLSIL.

The chain couples TRBV6-1 to TRBJ2-1, with 9 bases fitting TRBD2. In germline, CDR1 is MNHNS, CDR2 SASEGT. J gave up 5 bases and V 0 bases, and 5 bases lay outside the gene matches. This CDR3 has 16 residues. In DNA form, the CDR3 reads TGTGCCAGCAGTGAAGCCCTCTCTAGCGGGAACAATGAGCAGTTCTTC. Translating gives CASSEALSSGNNEQFF.

The chain couples TRBV21-1 to TRBJ2-7; TRBD1, the table's D call, was not compared with the DNA. TRBV21-1 is annotated as a pseudogene. The CDR3 has 15 residues. CDR3 DNA sequence: TGTGCCAGCAGCAAGGACCGGGACAGGGAGTCCGAGCAGTACTTC. This codes for CASSKDRDRESEQYF.

The chain carries TRBV25-1 and TRBJ1-4, with 8 bases lining up with TRBD1. Per the germline V gene, CDR1 is MGHDK and CDR2 is SYGVNS. The CDR3 extends over 15 amino acids. Trimming took 4 bases from V and 5 from J; bases not matched to a gene: 6. For the CDR3, the DNA is TGTGCCAGCAGTGCGGGGACAGGCACAAATGAAAAACTGTTTTTT. Its protein product is CASSAGTGTNEKLFF.

A word on this clone: Other DNA sequences from this sample encode an identical CDR3 as well. The CDR3 is CATSRDRGQEKLFF. As DNA, the CDR3 is TGTGCCACCAGCAGAGATCGAGGGCAGGAAAAACTGTTTTTT. This chain uses TRBV15 with TRBJ1-4, with D unresolved. This CDR3 is 14 amino acids long. Germline assignment: CDR1 LNHNV and CDR2 YYDKDF (reference sequence). V was clipped by 0 bases and J by 8 bases, with 10 bases between them.

The rearrangement uses TRBV19 and TRBJ1-2; TRBD1 agrees at 9 bases. Germline values: CDR1 LNHDA, CDR2 SQIVND (reference sequence). The V gene end was trimmed by 8 bases and the J gene end by 3 bases; junction bases not matched to a gene: 1. The CDR3 is made up of 12 amino acids. The CDR3 reads CASGTGYYGYTF. In DNA, the CDR3 is TGTGCCAGTGGGACAGGGTACTATGGCTACACCTTC. The full variable domain, its missing parts supplied by reference TRBV19 and TRBJ1-2, is DGGITQSPKYLFRKEGQNVTLSCEQNLNHDAMYWYRQDPGQGLRLIYYSQIVNDFQKGDIAEGYSVSREKKESFPLTVTSAQKNPTAFYLCASGTGYYGYTFGSGTRLTVV.

The CDR3 loop reads CASSLDSGNPLHF. CDR3 DNA sequence: TGTGCCAGCAGCTTGGATTCGGGGAATCCCCTCCACTTT. The chain employs TRBV5-4 and TRBJ1-6; D gene ambiguous. CDR3 size: 13 residues. CDR1 and CDR2 from the germline V gene are SGHNT and YYREEE (reference sequence). Deletions cut 0 bases from V and 13 bases from J, with 11 bases between.